Below, 27 T cell receptor beta chains from the same sample are listed, as sequenced in a study of CD8 T cells in Susac syndrome. Random hexamers were used to reverse transcribe the RNA input (about 0.5 to 1 ug). TCRdb re-called the immunoSEQ multiplex PCR reads through MiXCR, storing one row per CDR3 protein. The sample shows roughly 130,000 distinct CDR3 sequences, around 96% of them seen only once. Sequenced input: CD4+ T cells from PBMCs. The receptors shown here come from a human donor with Susac syndrome.

V usage is TRBV20-1 and J usage is TRBJ2-7; TRBD2 might be the D (6 bases). The V and J ends lost 5 bases and 5 bases respectively, with 16 bases between them. The CDR3 has 13 residues. Germline CDR1 is DFQATT and CDR2 is SNEGSKA (reference sequence). CDR3 sequence reads: CSAGPPGGNEQYF. The CDR3, as DNA: TGCAGTGCTGGCCCCCCCGGGGGAAACGAGCAGTACTTC.

The rearrangement uses TRBV18 and TRBJ2-1, with unresolved D. The CDR3 runs to 13 residues. The V and J ends lost 5 bases and 8 bases respectively, with 13 bases between them. Germline-derived CDR1 and CDR2 are KGHSH and LQKENI. The CDR3: CASSEESPDEQFF. The DNA for the CDR3 is TGTGCCAGCTCAGAGGAGTCTCCTGATGAGCAGTTCTTC.

The chain combines TRBV6-5 with TRBJ2-1, with 13 nucleotides matching TRBD2. With 5 bases clipped from V and 4 bases from J, the junction kept 2 bases outside the gene matches. This CDR3 has 15 residues. Germline loops: CDR1 MNHEY, CDR2 SVGAGI. CDR3 in DNA: TGTGCCAGCAGTCGGACTAGCGGGAGATACAATGAGCAGTTCTTC. This translates into CASSRTSGRYNEQFF.

The chain couples TRBV5-5 to TRBJ2-7, with D possibly TRBD1 on 7 matching bases. Germline V gives CDR1 SGHKS, CDR2 YYEKEE (reference sequence). The germline V and J ends were trimmed by 4 bases and 3 bases, with 14 bases remaining between them. This CDR3 is built from 14 residues. The CDR3: CASSRAQGGYEQYF. The CDR3 region has the DNA TGTGCCAGCAGCCGAGCCCAGGGGGGCTACGAGCAGTACTTC. The variable domain in full, with the rest retrieved from reference TRBV5-5 and TRBJ2-7, is DAGVTQSPTHLIKTRGQQVTLRCSPISGHKSVSWYQQVLGQGPQFIFQYYEKEERGRGNFPDRFSARQFPNYSSELNVNALLLGDSALYLCASSRAQGGYEQYFGPGTRLTVT.

The chain has TRBV7-8 and TRBJ1-1; unclear D gene. The V end lost 6 bases, the J end lost 6 bases, and 17 bases lay between the germline ends. The CDR3 contains 14 residues. The germline V gene encodes CDR1 SGHVS and CDR2 FQNEAQ. In DNA, the CDR3 is TGTGCCAGCAGTCCATTGTCTGAGGGCCCTGAAGCTTTCTTT. It is translated as CASSPLSEGPEAFF. The full variable domain, its missing parts supplied by reference TRBV7-8 and TRBJ1-1, is GAGVSQSPRYKVAKRGQDVALRCDPISGHVSLFWYQQALGQGPEFLTYFQNEAQLDKSGLPSDRFFAERPEGSVSTLKIQRTQQEDSAVYLCASSPLSEGPEAFFGQGTRLTVV.

The chain employs TRBV18 and TRBJ2-1, with 10 nucleotides matching TRBD1. In germline, CDR1 is KGHSH, CDR2 LQKENI. CDR3 size: 14 residues. V lost 5 bases and J lost 8; bases outside the gene matches: 6. CDR3 residues: CASSTGQGKDEQFF. In nucleotides, the CDR3 is TGTGCCAGCTCAACGGGACAGGGGAAAGATGAGCAGTTCTTC. Using reference TRBV18 and TRBJ2-1 for the parts outside the CDR3, the full variable domain is NAGVMQNPRHLVRRRGQEARLRCSPMKGHSHVYWYRQLPEEGLKFMVYLQKENIIDESGMPKERFSAEFPKEGPSILRIQQVVRGDSAAYFCASSTGQGKDEQFFGPGTRLTVL.

V and J are TRBV30 and TRBJ1-1; possibly TRBD1 for D (5 bases). Trimming removed 8 bases at V and 3 bases at J, with 16 bases between. Looked up from germline, CDR1 is GTSNPN and CDR2 is SVGIG (reference sequence). The CDR3 consists of 13 residues. In DNA, the CDR3 is TGTGCCCGAGATGGGGGTCGGCACACTGAAGCTTTCTTT. This translates into CARDGGRHTEAFF.

The CDR3 coding sequence is TGTGCCAGCAGCTTAGTAAGAGTCCAGGGAGACATTCAGTACTTC. Protein product: CASSLVRVQGDIQYF. The J gene is TRBJ2-4, the V gene TRBV7-2; D might be TRBD1 or TRBD2, each matching 5 bases. V was shortened by 1 base and J by 8 bases, with 15 bases between the two germline ends. Germline-derived CDR1 and CDR2 are SGHTA and FQGNSA. This CDR3 contains 15 residues.

V is TRBV30 and J is TRBJ2-7; no firm D call. The germline V and J ends were trimmed by 6 bases and 5 bases, with 11 bases remaining between them. The CDR3 contains 11 residues. Germline V gene lookup returns CDR1 GTSNPN and CDR2 SVGIG (reference sequence). CDR3 sequence: CACPKNHEQYF. The CDR3 DNA reads TGTGCCTGCCCAAAAAACCACGAGCAGTACTTC.

The count of this clonotype is one. J is TRBJ2-7 and V is TRBV18; the D gene is possibly TRBD1 (6 bases). Trimming removed 3 bases at V and 3 bases at J, with 9 bases between. CDR1 KGHSH and CDR2 LQKENI come from the germline V gene. This CDR3 has 13 residues. The CDR3 region has the DNA TGTGCCAGCTCACCGGGACACCTCTACGAGCAGTACTTC. Residues: CASSPGHLYEQYF.

The chain couples TRBV19 to TRBJ2-7; no firm D call. This CDR3 region has 14 residues. Between the trimmed V and J ends, which lost 4 bases and 0 bases, there was a span of 10 bases. Germline CDR1 LNHDA, CDR2 SQIVND (reference sequence). The CDR3 sequence is CASSTDRSSYEQYF. CDR3 DNA sequence: TGTGCCAGTAGTACGGACCGTAGCTCCTACGAGCAGTACTTC.

J is TRBJ1-1 and V is TRBV20-1; D remains ambiguous. CDR3 length: 12 residues. Germline loops: CDR1 DFQATT, CDR2 SNEGSKA (reference sequence). Trimming shortened V by 0 bases and J by 7 bases, and 9 bases separated the two germline ends. Here the CDR3 reads CSARDLDLEAFF. The CDR3, as DNA: TGCAGTGCTAGAGATCTGGACCTTGAAGCTTTCTTT.

This rearrangement joins TRBV2 to TRBJ2-7; weak D call: TRBD2 (6 bases). V was shortened by 6 bases and J by 0 bases, with 6 bases between the two germline ends. Per the germline V gene, CDR1 is SNHLY and CDR2 is FYNNEI. The CDR3 consists of 12 residues. CDR3 coding DNA: TGTGCCAGCAGCGGGAGCTCCTACGAGCAGTACTTC. It translates to CASSGSSYEQYF.

The rearrangement joins TRBV5-6 to TRBJ2-7; D gene ambiguous. The V and J ends lost 1 base and 5 bases respectively, with 13 bases between them. The CDR3 loop spans 14 amino acids. CDR1 is SGHDT, CDR2 YYEEEE, per germline. The CDR3 sequence: CASSLILETDEQYF. The CDR3 bases are TGTGCCAGCAGCTTGATTCTTGAAACTGACGAGCAGTACTTC. Filled out from reference TRBV5-6 and TRBJ2-7, the complete variable domain reads DAGVTQSPTHLIKTRGQQVTLRCSPKSGHDTVSWYQQALGQGPQFIFQYYEEEERQRGNFPDRFSGHQFPNYSSELNVNALLLGDSALYLCASSLILETDEQYFGPGTRLTVT.

The J gene is TRBJ2-7, the V gene TRBV10-3, with TRBD1 identical over 7 bases. The length of the CDR3 is 13 residues. Germline CDR1 and CDR2: ENHRY and SYGVKD. V was clipped by 6 bases and J by 2 bases; unmatched bases: 4. CDR3 protein: CAISLGQTYEQYF. CDR3 nucleotide sequence: TGTGCCATCAGCTTGGGACAGACCTACGAGCAGTACTTC.

This chain connects TRBV18 to TRBJ1-2; 7 bases align to TRBD1. The V segment lost 2 bases and the J segment 3 bases; nucleotides outside the gene matches: 9. Germline V lookup: CDR1 KGHSH, CDR2 LQKENI. The CDR3 has 16 residues. CDR3 protein: CASSPVERGRDYGYTF. DNA of the CDR3: TGTGCCAGCTCACCAGTAGAGAGGGGGCGCGACTATGGCTACACCTTC.

J is TRBJ2-1 and V is TRBV29-1; 8 bases agree with TRBD1. The germline gives CDR1 SQVTM, CDR2 ANQGSEA. The length of the CDR3 is 13 residues. The V and J ends lost 5 bases and 9 bases, in that order; junction bases with no gene match: 9. CDR3 in DNA: TGCAGCGTTATCAGGGGGCGCACTGGTGAGCAGTTCTTC. This encodes CSVIRGRTGEQFF.

This chain connects TRBV29-1 to TRBJ2-3; 10 bases match TRBD2. CDR3 length: 13 residues. From germline, CDR1 is SQVTM and CDR2 ANQGSEA. CDR3 nucleotide sequence: TGCAGTCTTACTAGCGGGGGCACAGATACGCAGTATTTT. It codes for CSLTSGGTDTQYF.

As DNA, the CDR3 is TGTGCCAGCAGTCGTCTACCGGGACTAGCAAAAGAGACCCAGTACTTC. Protein: CASSRLPGLAKETQYF. V is TRBV27 and J is TRBJ2-5; 9 nucleotides line up with TRBD2. This CDR3 is built from 16 residues. Germline CDR1 is MNHEY and CDR2 is SMNVEV (reference sequence). V was pared by 5 bases and J by 3 bases, with 10 bases of the junction left unmatched.

This sequence joins TRBV30 and TRBJ1-1; tentative D call: TRBD1 (5 bases). The CDR3 is 17 amino acids. Germline CDR1 GTSNPN, CDR2 SVGIG (reference sequence). Deletions cut 2 bases from V and 4 bases from J, with 23 bases between. The CDR3 reads CAWSFRVLQGKGTEAFF. CDR3 nucleotide sequence: TGTGCCTGGAGTTTTCGAGTTCTTCAGGGAAAGGGCACTGAAGCTTTCTTT.

This clonotype was picked up one time. The chain joins TRBV12-5 to TRBJ2-7; D possibly corresponds to TRBD1 (7 bases). V was clipped by 1 base and J by 9 bases, with 13 bases between them. This CDR3 is built from 13 residues. The V gene's germline CDR1 is LGHNT and CDR2 FRNRAP. The CDR3 bases are TGTGCTAGTGGTTTGGCACAGGGGACTCGGCAGTACTTC. Translation gives CASGLAQGTRQYF. Based on the CDR3 plus reference TRBV12-5 and TRBJ2-7, the full variable domain is DARVTQTPRHKVTEMGQEVTMRCQPILGHNTVFWYRQTMMQGLELLAYFRNRAPLDDSGMPKDRFSAEMPDATLATLKIQPSEPRDSAVYFCASGLAQGTRQYFGPGTRLTVT.

The chain has TRBV7-2 and TRBJ2-3; the D gene could be TRBD1 or TRBD2 (5 bases each). The germline V and J ends were trimmed by 1 base and 4 bases, with 12 bases remaining between them. The CDR3 loop spans 15 amino acids. Germline V gene data show CDR1 as SGHTA and CDR2 as FQGNSA. The CDR3 spells CASSLGGTRADTQYF. In nucleotides, the CDR3 is TGTGCCAGCAGCTTAGGGGGCACTAGGGCAGATACGCAGTATTTT.

The chain couples TRBV20-1 to TRBJ2-3; D is ambiguous. The ends were cut back, 3 bases at V and 5 bases at J, with 15 bases in the middle. CDR1 and CDR2 from the germline V gene are DFQATT and SNEGSKA (reference sequence). This CDR3 region has 14 residues. This CDR3 reads CSARETSREDTQYF. The CDR3 DNA reads as TGCAGTGCTAGGGAGACCTCAAGGGAAGATACGCAGTATTTT.

The chain is built from TRBV18 and TRBJ2-7, with 8 bases lining up with TRBD1. Trimming cost V 3 bases and J 1 base; bases outside gene matches: 2. This CDR3 has 14 amino acids. The germline gives CDR1 KGHSH, CDR2 LQKENI. CDR3 loop: CASSPDRVSYEQYF. CDR3 in DNA: TGTGCCAGCTCACCGGACAGGGTATCCTACGAGCAGTACTTC.

This rearrangement joins TRBV3-1 to TRBJ2-5; D is undetermined. V was cut by 0 bases and J by 4 bases, with 6 bases left in between. The CDR3 runs to 13 residues. Germline CDR1 LGHDT, CDR2 YNNKEL (reference sequence). CDR3 in DNA: TGTGCCAGCAGCCAAGATTTTACAGAGACCCAGTACTTC. Protein sequence: CASSQDFTETQYF.

This clonotype is a singleton in its sample. The rearrangement uses TRBV7-9 and TRBJ2-7; D possibly corresponds to TRBD2 (6 bases). Trimming shortened V by 5 bases and J by 3 bases, and 11 bases separated the two germline ends. From germline, CDR1 is SEHNR and CDR2 FQNEAQ (reference sequence). The CDR3 is 13 amino acids. This chain's CDR3 is CASSPGALYEQYF. The CDR3 DNA reads TGTGCCAGCAGCCCGGGAGCTCTCTACGAGCAGTACTTC.

The CDR3 loop reads CASSQVRTRVDDGYTF. As DNA, the CDR3 is TGCGCCAGCAGCCAAGTCCGAACCAGGGTTGACGATGGCTACACCTTC. This chain uses TRBV4-1 with TRBJ1-2; tentatively, D is TRBD1 (5 bases). The CDR3 spans 16 residues. Germline V gene data show CDR1 as MGHRA and CDR2 as YSYEKL. V shed 1 base and J shed 6 bases, with 18 bases lying between them.